This T cell receptor beta chain is drawn from a study of control samples from healthy donors and cancer patients. The data were produced by immunoSEQ multiplex PCR, yet TCRdb's version contains in-frame clones alone and is incomplete. The sample lists 150,000 to 200,000 clones; about 90% were seen once. This CDR3 comprises 15 residues. The germline V gene encodes CDR1 MDHEN and CDR2 SYDVKM. V shed 6 bases and J shed 2 bases, with 11 bases lying between them. The chain combines TRBV28 with TRBJ1-6; D unresolved. This TCR was recovered from a man between 25 and 39 years old in good health. Material for sequencing was blood. CDR3 nucleotides: TGTGCCAGCAGCCACCCTGAGGCCTATAATTCACCCCTCCACTTT. The encoded protein is CASSHPEAYNSPLHF.